Listed below are T cell receptor beta chains from one sample, sequenced in a study of blood T cell repertoires in COVID-19. The table came from immunoSEQ multiplex PCR; TCRdb's copy has only in-frame clones and leaves some out. The sample has hundreds of thousands of clones, nearly 90% seen once; the top ten hold roughly a tenth. Sample: PBMCs or T cells enriched from blood (not recorded which). These receptor sequences come from a woman aged 25 to 39 who had recovered from COVID-19. The CDR3 runs from the conserved cysteine through the conserved F or W. The D gene is left open where the match is weak. The size entry is marked missing in some rows and otherwise reads once, few, many or a size class.

j_call clone_size v_call d_call cdr3_aa cdr3_nt
TRBJ2-1 . TRBV9 . CASSVAVSNEQFF TGTGCCAGCAGCGTAGCAGTCTCCAATGAGCAGTTCTTC
TRBJ2-3 once TRBV28 TRBD2 CASSTITSGRALGTDTQYF TGTGCCAGCAGTACAATAACTAGCGGGAGGGCCCTCGGCACAGATACGCAGTATTTT
TRBJ2-1 . TRBV27 TRBD1 CATHTGGVKNEQFF TGTGCCACCCACACAGGGGGCGTCAAGAATGAGCAGTTCTTC
TRBJ2-3 . TRBV3-1/TRBV3-2 TRBD1 CASSQDYPDRGTDTQYF TGTGCCAGCAGCCAAGATTACCCGGACAGGGGCACAGATACGCAGTATTTT
TRBJ2-1 . TRBV15 TRBD2 CATSRTSGHYNEQFF TGTGCCACCAGCAGAACTAGCGGCCACTACAATGAGCAGTTCTTC
TRBJ2-3 once TRBV10-3 TRBD2 CAISERTSGTDTQYF TGTGCCATCAGTGAGCGGACTAGCGGCACAGATACGCAGTATTTT
TRBJ2-7 . TRBV5-1 . CASSWGGTGRREQYF TGCGCCAGCAGCTGGGGAGGGACAGGACGGAGAGAGCAGTACTTC
TRBJ1-1 . TRBV6-6 . CASSVPGENTEAFF TGTGCCAGCAGTGTTCCGGGGGAAAACACTGAAGCTTTCTTT
TRBJ2-5 . TRBV18 . CASSPQQETQYF TGTGCCAGCTCACCCCAACAAGAGACCCAGTACTTC
TRBJ2-1 . TRBV7-2 TRBD1 CASSRRDRVDNEQFF TGTGCCAGCAGCCGTCGGGACAGGGTGGACAATGAGCAGTTCTTC
TRBJ1-1 . TRBV28 . CASSPYRVTTTEAFF TGTGCCAGCAGCCCGTACAGGGTAACCACCACTGAAGCTTTCTTT
TRBJ1-5 . TRBV27 . CASSLGPGYQPQHF TGTGCCAGCAGTTTAGGGCCAGGCTATCAGCCCCAGCATTTT
TRBJ1-5 . TRBV28 TRBD1 CASSLSGTGYGWQPQHF TGTGCCAGCAGTTTGAGCGGGACAGGGTACGGGTGGCAGCCCCAGCATTTT
TRBJ1-1 . TRBV5-5 TRBD1 CASSEEAYGTGNNYGTEAFF TGTGCCAGCAGCGAAGAGGCGTACGGGACAGGGAATAATTACGGCACTGAAGCTTTCTTT
TRBJ1-1 . TRBV5-1 . CASRKGVRGAGGTEAFF TGCGCCAGCAGAAAGGGGGTTCGGGGGGCCGGAGGAACTGAAGCTTTCTTT
TRBJ2-5 . TRBV15 TRBD2 CATSSLAGGGETQYF TGTGCCACCAGCAGCCTAGCGGGAGGAGGGGAGACCCAGTACTTC
TRBJ1-1 . TRBV5-6 TRBD1 CASSRGQGPGTEAFF TGTGCCAGCAGCCGGGGACAGGGGCCTGGTACTGAAGCTTTCTTT
TRBJ1-2 . TRBV27 . CASSSMNRVGYTF TGTGCCAGCAGTTCAATGAACAGGGTCGGCTACACCTTC
TRBJ1-1 . TRBV7-9 . CASSFGTNEAFF TGTGCCAGCAGCTTCGGAACTAATGAAGCTTTCTTT
TRBJ1-1 . TRBV20-1 . CSASGTVTEAFF TGCAGTGCTAGTGGCACGGTCACTGAAGCTTTCTTT
TRBJ2-1 . TRBV4-2 TRBD2 CASSQDVSSGRINNEQFF TGTGCCAGCAGCCAAGATGTGTCTAGCGGGAGGATCAACAATGAGCAGTTCTTC
TRBJ1-6 . TRBV11-2 TRBD1 CASSATGPGTGRNSPLHF TGTGCCAGCAGCGCAACCGGCCCCGGGACAGGGCGTAATTCACCCCTCCACTTT
TRBJ2-1 . TRBV9 TRBD2 CASSVRHIAGGPSEQFF TGTGCCAGCAGCGTAAGACACATAGCGGGAGGGCCAAGTGAGCAGTTCTTC
TRBJ1-2 few TRBV18 . CASSQDRPYGYTF TGTGCCAGCTCACAGGACAGACCCTATGGCTACACCTTC
TRBJ1-1 . TRBV27 TRBD1 CASIGTGLSEAFF TGTGCCAGTATTGGGACAGGGCTCTCTGAAGCTTTCTTT
TRBJ1-2 once TRBV5-1 . CASSLDRSYYGYTF TGCGCCAGCAGCTTGGACAGGAGCTACTATGGCTACACCTTC
TRBJ2-2 . TRBV7-7 TRBD1 CASSFQGASYGELFF TGTGCTAGCAGCTTTCAGGGGGCGAGTTACGGGGAGCTGTTTTTT
TRBJ1-5 many TRBV19 . CASSYMTVGNQPQHF TGTGCCAGTAGTTACATGACAGTGGGCAATCAGCCCCAGCATTTT
TRBJ1-1 . TRBV25-1 . CASRRLGSGWTEAFF TGTGCCAGCAGGAGATTAGGGTCAGGGTGGACTGAAGCTTTCTTT
TRBJ1-1 . TRBV4-1 . CASKGGAGTEAFF TGCGCCAGCAAGGGGGGGGCGGGAACTGAAGCTTTCTTT
TRBJ2-3 . TRBV5-1 TRBD2 CASSQVGEGTDTQYF TGCGCCAGCAGCCAAGTCGGGGAGGGGACAGATACGCAGTATTTT
TRBJ1-1 once TRBV13 . CASSLVQGRTEAFF TGTGCCAGCAGCTTAGTTCAGGGTAGGACTGAAGCTTTCTTT